This T cell receptor beta chain was captured by sequencing in a study of shared clonotypes between healthy human individuals. The table came from immunoSEQ multiplex PCR; TCRdb's copy has only in-frame clones and leaves some out. Here the sample spans roughly 1.4 million clones, 97% to 99% being singletons. None of the donors, who were healthy HIV-negative adults, had recently had acute infections or vaccinations. This clone is a singleton in its sample. Different DNA sequences within this sample yield the same CDR3. Sequenced: naive CD4+ T cells sorted from blood. As for subset: CD45RA+ positively selected. This TCR came from a man between 25 and 39 years old in good health.

CDR3 sequence (DNA): TGTGCCAGCAGCTTGGTGAGCACAGATACGCAGTATTTT. It specifies CASSLVSTDTQYF. The V gene is TRBV7-9, the J gene TRBJ2-3; D is undetermined. V was trimmed by 3 bases and J by 0 bases, leaving 4 bases between them. This CDR3 has 13 amino acids. The V gene's germline CDR1 is SEHNR and CDR2 FQNEAQ (reference sequence).